Shown below are 8 T cell receptor beta chains from a single sample sequenced in a study of blood T cell repertoires in COVID-19 (dated by TCRdb to the early 2020s). The method was the immunoSEQ multiplex PCR assay. TCRdb's version of the immuneACCESS table is confined to in-frame rearrangements and falls short of the full clone set. An unresolved V gene accounts for under half of the shortfall where checked; the remainder is of unknown origin. In this sample the table shows about 160,000 clones, roughly 80% of which occur a single time. The top ten clonotypes cover around 7.8% of the sample. Sequenced: PBMCs or T cells enriched from blood (not recorded which). These receptors all stem from a man aged 50 to 59 who had recovered from COVID-19.

The rearrangement uses TRBV11-2 and TRBJ2-7, with D perhaps TRBD1 (6 bases). The CDR3 is 17 amino acids. The germline V and J ends were trimmed by 7 bases and 6 bases, with 28 bases remaining between them. Germline CDR1 is SGHAT and CDR2 is FQNNGV. The CDR3 sequence is CASTKQGVGVLSAEQYF. CDR3 bases: TGTGCCAGCACTAAACAGGGTGTCGGGGTGTTATCTGCCGAGCAGTACTTC.

This chain uses TRBV12-3 or TRBV12-4 with TRBJ2-3; D call uncertain. Trimming removed 5 bases from V and 9 bases from J, with 6 bases in between. The CDR3 has 10 residues. In DNA, the CDR3 is TGTGCCAGCAGTACATGGACGCAGTATTTT. It is translated as CASSTWTQYF.

The chain links TRBV27 to TRBJ2-7; 10 bases are a match to TRBD1. The CDR3 is made up of 15 amino acids. The V and J ends lost 5 bases and 2 bases, in that order; junction bases with no gene match: 6. Germline V gene sequence: CDR1 MNHEY, CDR2 SMNVEV (reference sequence). The CDR3 reads CASSTDRGRPYEQYF. The CDR3 DNA sequence: TGTGCCAGCAGTACTGACAGGGGGCGACCCTACGAGCAGTACTTC.

The chain joins TRBV27 to TRBJ1-5, with TRBD1 matching over 7 bases. With 3 bases clipped from V and 5 bases from J, the junction kept 4 bases outside the gene matches. The CDR3 length is 14 residues. The germline CDR1 and CDR2 sequences are MNHEY and SMNVEV (reference sequence). The CDR3 protein is CASSFRDRDQPQHF. The CDR3 DNA sequence: TGTGCCAGCAGTTTTAGGGACAGAGATCAGCCCCAGCATTTT.

V is TRBV5-4 and J is TRBJ2-3; 12 positions agree with TRBD2. The CDR3 has 18 amino acids. Germline trimming cut 0 bases from V and 6 bases from J; bases unmatched to any gene: 11. Germline CDR1 and CDR2: SGHNT and YYREEE (reference sequence). For the CDR3, the DNA is TGTGCCAGCAGCTTGGCCACGGCTAGCGGGGGGGCCGTGGATACGCAGTATTTT. The encoded protein is CASSLATASGGAVDTQYF. The whole variable domain, remainder taken from reference TRBV5-4 and TRBJ2-3, is ETGVTQSPTHLIKTRGQQVTLRCSSQSGHNTVSWYQQALGQGPQFIFQYYREEENGRGNFPPRFSGLQFPNYSSELNVNALELDDSALYLCASSLATASGGAVDTQYFGPGTRLTVL.

The V and J genes are TRBV14 and TRBJ2-7; the D is unclear. With 1 base removed from V and 2 bases from J, the gap between germline ends came to 9 bases. The CDR3 runs 14 residues. Germline CDR1 SGHDN, CDR2 FVKESK. In DNA form, the CDR3 reads TGTGCCAGCAGCCAAGCCGACAAAACCTACGAGCAGTACTTC. Its translation: CASSQADKTYEQYF.

This clone appeared once. The chain joins TRBV7-9 to TRBJ1-2; D may be TRBD1 (6 bases). The V gene lost 3 bases and the J gene lost 4 bases, with 9 bases spanning the gap. Germline CDR1 and CDR2: SEHNR and FQNEAQ (reference sequence). The length of the CDR3 is 13 residues. The CDR3 protein is CASSFQGTYGYTF. The CDR3 DNA reads as TGTGCCAGCAGCTTCCAGGGGACCTATGGCTACACCTTC.

This chain links TRBV11-2 with TRBJ2-1; perhaps TRBD2 as D (6 bases). This CDR3 contains 12 residues. V was pared by 3 bases and J by 8 bases, with 8 bases between. Germline CDR1 reads SGHAT; CDR2 reads FQNNGV. Here the CDR3 reads CASSLGGDEQFF. The CDR3 region has the DNA TGTGCCAGCAGCTTGGGGGGAGATGAGCAGTTCTTC.